The 6 T cell receptor beta chains given below trace back to one sample, sequenced in a study of OX40 agonist ivuxolimab in advanced cancers. Sequencing used immunoSEQ multiplex PCR; TCRdb keeps in-frame clones, though not all of them. The profile covers about 83,000 clones, with roughly 89% appearing a single time and 8.4% taken by the ten largest. The specimen was CD4+ or CD8+ T cells sorted from blood, collected in a trial of the OX40 agonist ivuxolimab. These receptors were taken from an adult with an advanced solid tumor such as melanoma, head and neck, liver or kidney cancer.

The chain is built from TRBV9 and TRBJ1-2, with D possibly being TRBD1 (6 bases). V lost 4 bases and J lost 3, with 22 bases in between. This CDR3 contains 17 residues. From germline, CDR1 is SGDLS and CDR2 YYNGEE. This CDR3 reads CASSSRGGSSSDYGYTF. For the CDR3, the DNA is TGTGCCAGCAGCTCCCGAGGGGGGTCTAGTAGTGACTATGGCTACACCTTC.

The chain is built from TRBV6-5 and TRBJ2-2, with no clear D. V lost 2 bases and J 6 bases, leaving 4 bases between the germline ends. The length of the CDR3 is 12 residues. Germline V lookup: CDR1 MNHEY, CDR2 SVGAGI. CDR3 residues: CASSYGSGELFF. As DNA, the CDR3 is TGTGCCAGCAGTTACGGTTCCGGGGAGCTGTTTTTT.

The J gene is TRBJ1-5, the V gene TRBV28; D uncertain. Germline assignment: CDR1 MDHEN and CDR2 SYDVKM. With 6 bases removed from V and 7 bases from J, the gap between germline ends came to 13 bases. The CDR3 spans 13 residues. CDR3 DNA: TGTGCCAGCAGGTGGATGGTTGAACAGCCCCAGCATTTT. It translates to CASRWMVEQPQHF.

The chain employs TRBV27 and TRBJ1-4, with 10 positions matching TRBD1. This CDR3 has 15 residues. Germline trimming cut 5 bases from V and 7 bases from J; bases unmatched to any gene: 7. Germline V CDR1 and CDR2: MNHEY, SMNVEV (reference sequence). The DNA for the CDR3 is TGTGCCAGCAGTCCCGCCGGGACAGGGGCTGAAAAACTGTTTTTT. The encoded protein is CASSPAGTGAEKLFF.

V is TRBV18 and J is TRBJ1-2; D remains unclear. Germline V lookup: CDR1 KGHSH, CDR2 LQKENI. The V gene lost 2 bases and the J gene lost 6 bases, with 13 bases spanning the gap. This CDR3 has 14 amino acids. CDR3 sequence reads: CASSPGVLVDGYTF. In nucleotides, the CDR3 is TGTGCCAGCTCACCAGGGGTTTTGGTTGATGGCTACACCTTC. Full variable domain (rest looked up from reference TRBV18 and TRBJ1-2): NAGVMQNPRHLVRRRGQEARLRCSPMKGHSHVYWYRQLPEEGLKFMVYLQKENIIDESGMPKERFSAEFPKEGPSILRIQQVVRGDSAAYFCASSPGVLVDGYTFGSGTRLTVV.

This clone was counted a few times. V is TRBV7-9 and J is TRBJ1-5; D remains unclear. Trimming shortened V by 1 base and J by 0 bases, and 10 bases separated the two germline ends. CDR3 length: 16 residues. Germline CDR1 and CDR2: SEHNR and FQNEAQ (reference sequence). CDR3 sequence: CASSLGSDHSNQPQHF. Written as DNA, the CDR3 is TGTGCCAGCAGCTTAGGTTCAGATCATAGCAATCAGCCCCAGCATTTT.